This T cell receptor (beta chain) was captured by sequencing in a study (dated by TCRdb to between 2020 and 2023). The germline ends are 12 bases apart after V is trimmed by 1 base and J by 6 bases. The CDR3 runs 15 residues from the cysteine to the phenylalanine. The retained sequence is limited to the CDR3, 45 bases, with the frame set at the first base. CDR1 and CDR2 (KGHDR, SFDVKD) derive from the germline V gene. Survey-level sequencing on the immunoSEQ platform was used to profile TCR beta chain repertoires. Concerning the study's data processing: Repertoire diversity was measured with the inverse Simpson index, and CDR3 amino acid length spectratypes and V-J pairing frequencies were compared. To annotate clonotypes specific to SARS-CoV-2, CMV, influenza A and EBV, TCR beta CDR3 sequences were compared against VDJdb. What TCRdb holds here is the immuneACCESS table cut down to in-frame rearrangements. Part of the clones is not present; checked against another copy, under half of the missing clones reflect an unresolved V gene, and the others are unexplained. The V and J calls and clone size were taken over from that table, and D and trimming were inferred from the DNA. The sample records approximately 70,000 clones, 90% to 95% of which are singletons. Together, the top ten hold approximately 4.4% of the sample.

Findings and caveats that apply to the study as a whole: According to the authors, more investigation is needed, including longitudinal sampling and evaluation of a control group.

Details on this clone: This clone's antigen is unknown. Per-nucleotide qualities are absent, and no much larger clonotype sits a single base away.

PBMCs were isolated from peripheral blood, and TCR beta sequencing was performed on genomic DNA from unsorted PBMCs. The sample comprised PBMCs. Here the chain combines TRBV24-1 and TRBJ1-5; the D segment could be TRBD1, given 5 matching bases. The receptor comes from a middle-aged man with rheumatoid arthritis. Here is the DNA: TGTGCCACCAGTGATTTAGGGGTTAATGGTCAGCCCCAGCATTTT. Translated, this gives CATSDLGVNGQPQHF.